These 9 T cell receptor beta chains were all obtained from the same sample, sequenced in a study of blood T cell repertoires in COVID-19. Some clones are missing from TCRdb's copy, which holds only in-frame ones; the method was immunoSEQ multiplex PCR. The table lists 410,000 or so clones, about nine tenths of them singletons, with about 1.6% in the top ten. Input material: peripheral blood. The receptor set was obtained from a woman between 40 and 50 years old with COVID-19, enrolled during active disease.

In this sample, this clone turned up a few times. J is TRBJ2-7 and V is TRBV12-3 or TRBV12-4; tentatively, D is TRBD1 (5 bases). This CDR3 comprises 12 residues. The V gene lost 6 bases and the J gene lost 4 bases, with 10 bases spanning the gap. The DNA of the CDR3 is TGTGCCAGCAGCCCGCCAGGGTACGAGCAGTACTTC. Translation gives CASSPPGYEQYF.

The rearrangement joins TRBV19 to TRBJ1-1; possibly TRBD1 for D (6 bases). Germline CDR1 and CDR2: LNHDA and SQIVND (reference sequence). The CDR3 consists of 13 residues. V lost 6 bases to trimming and J lost 3 bases, with 11 bases between them. CDR3 loop: CASRDRRDTEAFF. The CDR3 DNA follows: TGTGCCAGTAGAGACAGGCGGGACACTGAAGCTTTCTTT.

The chain links TRBV19 to TRBJ2-5; maybe TRBD2 (6 bases). Germline CDR1 is LNHDA and CDR2 is SQIVND (reference sequence). This CDR3 comprises 14 residues. V lost 4 bases and J lost 7, with 16 bases in between. The CDR3 nucleotides are TGTGCCAGTAGTAGAGGAGGGGATGTTGGGACCCAGTACTTC. It codes for CASSRGGDVGTQYF. Looking up the rest from reference TRBV19 and TRBJ2-5 gives the full variable domain: DGGITQSPKYLFRKEGQNVTLSCEQNLNHDAMYWYRQDPGQGLRLIYYSQIVNDFQKGDIAEGYSVSREKKESFPLTVTSAQKNPTAFYLCASSRGGDVGTQYFGPGTRLLVL.

Only a few counts were recorded for this clone. The gene calls are TRBV5-1 and TRBJ2-7; possible D gene TRBD2, 6 bases. This CDR3 comprises 14 residues. Germline V gene sequence: CDR1 SGHRS, CDR2 YFSETQ. With 0 bases removed from V and 2 bases from J, the gap between germline ends came to 9 bases. The CDR3 coding sequence is TGCGCCAGCAGCTTGGGGGCGGGGACCTACGAGCAGTACTTC. Translated: CASSLGAGTYEQYF.

The table lists this clone with a count of one. CDR3 sequence: CASSLIGRRGGHNSPLHF. The CDR3 nucleotides are TGTGCCAGCAGCCTTATAGGGAGGAGGGGGGGTCATAATTCACCCCTCCACTTT. The V gene is TRBV28, the J gene TRBJ1-6; D possibly corresponds to TRBD1 (6 bases). The CDR3 contains 18 residues. V lost 6 bases and J lost 5, with 23 bases in between. CDR1 MDHEN and CDR2 SYDVKM come from the germline V gene.

V gene TRBV28 combines with J gene TRBJ2-7; 8 bases agree with TRBD1. V shed 2 bases, J shed 3 bases, and the junction held 0 bases outside the gene matches. CDR3 length: 13 amino acids. CDR1 is MDHEN, CDR2 SYDVKM, per germline. For the CDR3, the DNA is TGTGCCAGCAGTTTAGGGACAGGCTACGAGCAGTACTTC. Protein: CASSLGTGYEQYF.

The chain joins TRBV2 to TRBJ1-3; D perhaps matches TRBD1 (5 bases). Germline CDR1 and CDR2: SNHLY and FYNNEI. This CDR3 comprises 15 residues. Trimming removed 9 bases at V and 0 bases at J, with 15 bases between. Here the CDR3 reads CASGTPDHSGNTIYF. In DNA form, the CDR3 reads TGTGCCAGTGGGACTCCTGATCACTCTGGAAACACCATATATTTT.

In DNA form, the CDR3 reads TGTGCCAGCAGTGAAGGGGGCGGCTCCCACTTT. It encodes CASSEGGGSHF. The chain employs TRBV2 and TRBJ1-6; D possibly corresponds to TRBD1 (5 bases). Deletions cut 1 base from V and 18 bases from J, with 10 bases between. The germline V gene encodes CDR1 SNHLY and CDR2 FYNNEI. CDR3 length: 11 amino acids. Full variable domain (missing parts from reference TRBV2 and TRBJ1-6): EPEVTQTPSHQVTQMGQEVILRCVPISNHLYFYWYRQILGQKVEFLVSFYNNEISEKSEIFDDQFSVERPDGSNFTLKIRSTKLEDSAMYFCASSEGGGSHFGNGTRLTVT.

V gene TRBV28 combines with J gene TRBJ1-1, with D possibly TRBD1 on 5 matching bases. V lost 5 bases, J lost 7 bases, and 17 bases lay in between. This CDR3 contains 14 residues. CDR1 MDHEN and CDR2 SYDVKM come from the germline V gene. The CDR3 nucleotides are TGTGCCAGCAGTCTATTCAGGGAAACGGGTGAAGCTTTCTTT. Residues: CASSLFRETGEAFF.